Below are 4 T cell receptor beta chains sequenced from a single sample in a study of T cells in Graves' hyperthyroidism and ophthalmopathy. Amplified regions were TCR beta CDR3 sequences from RNA transcripts. In the first-round RT-PCR of the TCR CDR3, the HTBI primer set was used. TCRdb re-analysed the multiplex PCR reads in MiXCR, keeping a single row per CDR3 protein. The profile shows 450,000 to 650,000 distinct CDR3 sequences, approximately 15% of them singletons. The sequencing sample was made of blood. Receptors originate from a woman aged 18 to 35 with Graves' ophthalmopathy.

The chain joins TRBV5-1 to TRBJ2-5; TRBD1 aligns across 8 bases. Germline V gene data show CDR1 as SGHRS and CDR2 as YFSETQ. The V segment lost 3 bases and the J segment 4 bases; nucleotides outside the gene matches: 5. The length of the CDR3 is 14 residues. DNA for the CDR3: TGCGCCAGCAGCTCGGGACAGGAAGGAGAGACCCAGTACTTC. This gives the protein CASSSGQEGETQYF.

Many counts were recorded for this clonotype. The rearrangement uses TRBV20-1 and TRBJ2-3; D is perhaps TRBD1 or TRBD2 (5 bases each). Trimming took 5 bases from V and 0 from J, leaving 12 bases between them. Germline CDR1 DFQATT, CDR2 SNEGSKA (reference sequence). The CDR3 has 14 amino acids. The CDR3 region is CSAPTGLSTDTQYF. CDR3 sequence (DNA): TGCAGTGCTCCCACGGGGCTAAGCACAGATACGCAGTATTTT.

As concerns this clonotype: Being one base from a much bigger clone, this may be a read error. The CDR3 DNA follows: TGTGCCAGCAGTCCACCAGCGGGGAGTGGGAAGACCCAGTACTTC. Translated: CASSPPAGSGKTQYF. This chain connects TRBV6-2 or TRBV6-3 to TRBJ2-5, with 7 bases matching TRBD2. This CDR3 has 15 residues. Germline CDR1 MNHEY, CDR2 SVGEGT. Trimming took 5 bases from V and 6 from J; bases not matched to a gene: 12.

V and J are TRBV2 and TRBJ2-7; D is unclear. Per the germline V gene, CDR1 is SNHLY and CDR2 is FYNNEI. The CDR3 is 12 residues long. Trimming removed 7 bases at V and 4 bases at J, with 11 bases between. DNA for the CDR3: TGTGCCAGCACTCACGCCCGTTACGAGCAGTACTTC. It is translated as CASTHARYEQYF.